This T cell receptor (beta chain) derives from a study of blood T cell repertoires in COVID-19 (dated by TCRdb to about 2020). Notes on the research overall: Collaborator samples came from the United States, Italy and Spain and covered acute and convalescent phases of COVID-19. The prospective study material was composed of cDNA or gDNA derived from T cells, B-cell-depleted T cells, or PBMCs. The dataset comprised deeply sampled blood TCRbeta repertoires from subjects exposed to, actively infected with, or recovered from COVID-19. The repertoires were made available in a free public database intended to serve as a resource for research on the immune response to SARS-CoV-2. Samples came from the ongoing ImmuneRACE study (first 160 participants) plus 1,254 subjects from 6 global collaborators. The sample metadata nearly always contained a de-identified subject ID, COVID-19 status, age in years and sex. Where HLA class I and class II types were available, the types were taken from metadata supplied by the sample provider, not from assay-based typing. General conclusions and limits of the study: How much clinical and demographic metadata was included differed by source and by participant, and the metadata was provided uncurated.

V is shortened by 1 base, J by 3 bases, and the region joining them spans 12 bases. Spanning cysteine to phenylalanine, the CDR3 consists of 15 amino acids. The entry retains the CDR3 DNA only, 45 bases that are in frame from base 1. The germline V gene sets CDR1 to SGHTA and CDR2 to FQGNSA. Worth noting for this clone: Its antigen is unknown. It has no much larger one-base neighbor in the sample; base qualities were not kept.

TCRbeta CDR3 regions were amplified from genomic DNA using the immunoSEQ Assay, a bias-controlled multiplex PCR. The published analysis was carried out like this. The number of nucleated cells in each sample was estimated from the amplification of reference gene primers within the assay. Sequence reads were collapsed and filtered to measure the absolute abundance of every unique TCRbeta CDR3 rearrangement. For each sample, productive Simpson clonality was calculated as the square root of Simpson's diversity index across productive rearrangements. This immuneACCESS table, as held by TCRdb, lists in-frame sequences with V and J called but not all clones. Of the missing ones, under half trace to an unresolved V gene in checked studies; the others have no known cause. That table is the source of V, J and clone size, and D and trimming were worked out from the DNA. Present in this sample are 200,000 to 250,000 clones, 85% of which were seen just once. Under 2.5% of the sample is in the top ten clones.

One collaborating source in Seattle enrolled patients while the patients were actively infected and followed the patients over time throughout the course of disease. The collaborating institutions used their own protocols to collect whole blood in K2EDTA tubes. Collaborator samples were shipped for TCRbeta analysis as frozen whole blood, isolated PBMCs, or DNA extracted from either sample type. The material sequenced was peripheral blood. Rearrangement joined TRBV7-2 to TRBJ1-2; matching of 5 bases hints at TRBD1 as the D gene. The sequence was obtained from a woman between 65 and 79 years old with COVID-19, enrolled during active disease. This receptor has the CDR3 CASSLGVSGDYGYTF. The sequenced DNA is TGTGCCAGCAGCTTAGGTGTGTCGGGGGACTATGGCTACACCTTC. Joined to the reference TRBV7-2 and TRBJ1-2 proteins, this CDR3 gives the full variable domain: GAGVSQSPSNKVTEKGKDVELRCDPISGHTALYWYRQSLGQGLEFLIYFQGNSAPDKSGLPSDRFSAERTGGSVSTLTIQRTQQEDSAVYLCASSLGVSGDYGYTFGSGTRLTVV.